These 23 T cell receptor beta chains came from one sample sequenced in a study of CD8 T cells in ankylosing spondylitis. TCRdb fed the 5' RACE reads into MiXCR, producing one record per CDR3 protein. Of approximately 200,000 distinct CDR3 sequences listed, 9.5% to 15% are singletons. Sequences were obtained from blood, either unsorted or a sorted T cell fraction (not recorded which). Receptors were obtained from a male donor with ankylosing spondylitis or in good health (not recorded which).

There are a few counts of this clonotype. This chain links TRBV2 with TRBJ2-7; D might be TRBD1 (5 bases). Germline assignment: CDR1 SNHLY and CDR2 FYNNEI. V lost 0 bases and J 4 bases, leaving 10 bases between the germline ends. The CDR3 runs to 14 residues. CDR3 loop: CASSEAGASYEQYF. Written as DNA, the CDR3 is TGTGCCAGCAGTGAAGCAGGGGCAAGTTACGAGCAGTACTTC.

Ten or more counts support this clonotype. The V gene is TRBV4-1, the J gene TRBJ1-2; D perhaps matches TRBD1 (6 bases). The CDR3 loop spans 15 amino acids. V was cut by 1 base and J by 5 bases, with 14 bases left in between. Germline assignment: CDR1 MGHRA and CDR2 YSYEKL. The CDR3 region has the DNA TGCGCCAGCAGCCAAGGTCCCGAAGGGGGTTATGGCTACACCTTC. Amino acids: CASSQGPEGGYGYTF.

The CDR3, as DNA: TGCAGCGTTGAGGTGGACAGGGGGCGAGGCACTGAAGCTTTCTTT. Residues: CSVEVDRGRGTEAFF. The V call is TRBV29-1, the J call TRBJ1-1; 11 positions match TRBD1. Germline lookup yields CDR1 SQVTM and CDR2 ANQGSEA. The V and J ends lost 3 bases and 4 bases, in that order; junction bases with no gene match: 7. This CDR3 spans 15 amino acids.

This clonotype was counted a few times. The rearrangement joins TRBV12-3 or TRBV12-4 to TRBJ2-5, with 7 bases fitting TRBD1. Trimming at V came to 1 base and at J to 5 bases, leaving 4 bases not matched to a gene. This CDR3 comprises 14 residues. The CDR3 nucleotides read TGTGCCAGCAGTTTAGACAGGGGTATCGAGACCCAGTACTTC. Translation: CASSLDRGIETQYF.

V is TRBV7-9 and J is TRBJ1-1; D is possibly TRBD1 (5 bases). The CDR3 consists of 14 residues. Germline CDR1 is SEHNR and CDR2 is FQNEAQ (reference sequence). Trimming took off 5 bases at V and 2 bases at J, with 12 bases between the two ends. DNA for the CDR3: TGTGCCAGCAGCATACCAGGGTACAACACTGAAGCTTTCTTT. This gives the protein CASSIPGYNTEAFF.

The chain links TRBV19 to TRBJ2-5, with TRBD2 matching 8 bases. Trimming took 9 bases from V and 5 from J; bases not matched to a gene: 8. Per the germline V gene, CDR1 is LNHDA and CDR2 is SQIVND (reference sequence). This CDR3 comprises 13 residues. CDR3 residues: CASRGGASETQYF. In DNA form, the CDR3 reads TGTGCCAGCCGGGGGGGGGCATCGGAGACCCAGTACTTC.

This clonotype came up a few times. CDR3 protein: CASSYLWGQLYYGYTF. For the CDR3, the DNA is TGTGCCAGCAGTTACCTTTGGGGACAGCTCTACTATGGCTACACCTTC. V usage is TRBV6-5 and J usage is TRBJ1-2; 7 nucleotides line up with TRBD1. The CDR3 is 16 amino acids. Trimming removed 2 bases from V and 3 bases from J; junction bases left unmatched: 9. CDR1 is MNHEY, CDR2 SVGAGI, per germline.

The chain is built from TRBV23-1 and TRBJ2-3; D is perhaps TRBD2 (6 bases). TRBV23-1 belongs to the ORF category, with a function that is uncertain. The CDR3 contains 14 residues. V gave up 11 bases and J gave up 0 bases, with 15 bases separating them. The CDR3 DNA reads TGCGCCCCGAGGAGGGGTCATAGCACAGATACGCAGTATTTT. Protein sequence: CAPRRGHSTDTQYF.

This chain links TRBV29-1 with TRBJ2-1; no definite D call. This CDR3 is built from 15 residues. V was shortened by 0 bases and J by 3 bases, with 12 bases between the two germline ends. In germline, CDR1 is SQVTM, CDR2 ANQGSEA. CDR3 sequence reads: CSVEDRADLYNEQFF. CDR3 bases: TGCAGCGTTGAAGATCGGGCAGACCTCTACAATGAGCAGTTCTTC.

This sequence joins TRBV7-9 and TRBJ2-7; TRBD2 agrees at 15 bases. Germline trimming cut 5 bases from V and 4 bases from J; bases unmatched to any gene: 6. Germline V gives CDR1 SEHNR, CDR2 FQNEAQ (reference sequence). The CDR3 sequence is 16 residues long. CDR3 protein: CASSRGLAGGGYEQYF. CDR3 bases: TGTGCCAGCAGCCGCGGACTAGCGGGAGGGGGGTACGAGCAGTACTTC.

This clonotype occurred many times. The CDR3 bases are TGTGCCAGCAGCGGGTACAGGGGTTTTGGGCAAGAGACCCAGTACTTC. Translating it yields CASSGYRGFGQETQYF. V usage is TRBV9 and J usage is TRBJ2-5; 7 bases align to TRBD1. The CDR3 sequence is 16 residues long. J gave up 2 bases and V 3 bases, and 10 bases lay outside the gene matches. Germline V gene data show CDR1 as SGDLS and CDR2 as YYNGEE. Full variable domain (rest looked up from reference TRBV9 and TRBJ2-5): DSGVTQTPKHLITATGQRVTLRCSPRSGDLSVYWYQQSLDQGLQFLIQYYNGEERAKGNILERFSAQQFPDLHSELNLSSLELGDSALYFCASSGYRGFGQETQYFGPGTRLLVL.

V usage is TRBV9 and J usage is TRBJ1-5, with D possibly being TRBD1 (6 bases). Trimming cost V 4 bases and J 5 bases, with 10 bases left between them. The CDR3 is made up of 13 amino acids. Germline V lookup: CDR1 SGDLS, CDR2 YYNGEE. The CDR3 region is CASSPEGDQPQHF. Written as DNA, the CDR3 is TGTGCCAGCAGCCCAGAGGGGGATCAGCCCCAGCATTTT.

This chain connects TRBV15 to TRBJ2-1, with D perhaps being TRBD1 or TRBD2 (6 bases each). Between the trimmed V and J ends, which lost 1 base and 7 bases, there was a span of 17 bases. The CDR3 has 16 amino acids. Per the germline V gene, CDR1 is LNHNV and CDR2 is YYDKDF (reference sequence). The CDR3 nucleotides read TGTGCCACCAGCAGAGCCGGAGCGGAGGGGGAGAATGAGCAGTTCTTC. Translating gives CATSRAGAEGENEQFF.

This clonotype was seen a few times. The rearrangement links TRBV4-1 to TRBJ2-7; the match to TRBD1 covers 8 bases. Germline loops: CDR1 MGHRA, CDR2 YSYEKL. The CDR3 consists of 15 residues. V gave up 4 bases and J gave up 4 bases; unmatched junction bases: 9. CDR3 in amino acids: CASSLIPHRGYEQYF. The CDR3 DNA is TGCGCCAGCAGCCTGATCCCCCACAGGGGGTACGAGCAGTACTTC.

V is TRBV4-1 and J is TRBJ2-1; D may be TRBD2 (6 bases). This CDR3 is built from 13 residues. Trimming removed 4 bases at V and 9 bases at J, with 13 bases between. From germline, CDR1 is MGHRA and CDR2 YSYEKL. The CDR3 DNA is TGCGCCAGCAGCCCCCCCCTGGAGGGTGAGCAGTTCTTC. It translates to CASSPPLEGEQFF.

This clonotype occurred a few times. V usage is TRBV29-1 and J usage is TRBJ1-1, with 7 bases lining up with TRBD1. V trimming: 4 bases; J trimming: 3 bases; junction bases outside the gene matches: 14. CDR1 is SQVTM and CDR2 is ANQGSEA in the germline V gene. CDR3 size: 16 residues. The CDR3 DNA reads as TGCAGCGTTGTTGGTGTCAGGGGGATGGGGGACACTGAAGCTTTCTTT. Amino acid sequence: CSVVGVRGMGDTEAFF.

This clonotype was seen ten or more times. V usage is TRBV15 and J usage is TRBJ1-1, with a tentative D call TRBD1 (5 bases). The CDR3 has 13 amino acids. Germline lookup yields CDR1 LNHNV and CDR2 YYDKDF (reference sequence). V was clipped by 3 bases and J by 3 bases, with 8 bases between them. The CDR3 region has the DNA TGTGCCACCAGCAGTCCGGGGGACACTGAAGCTTTCTTT. It is translated as CATSSPGDTEAFF.

This clonotype was found a few times. The chain has TRBV6-5 and TRBJ2-1, with 7 positions matching TRBD2. Trimming at V came to 2 bases and at J to 1 base, leaving 2 bases not matched to a gene. The CDR3 contains 15 residues. CDR1 is MNHEY and CDR2 is SVGAGI in the germline V gene. The CDR3 loop is CASSYAGASYNEQFF. The CDR3 region has the DNA TGTGCCAGCAGTTACGCGGGAGCGTCCTACAATGAGCAGTTCTTC.

This chain links TRBV5-5 with TRBJ2-3, with unresolved D. The germline CDR1 and CDR2 sequences are SGHKS and YYEKEE (reference sequence). This CDR3 has 14 amino acids. Trimming took off 7 bases at V and 1 base at J, with 13 bases between the two ends. CDR3 nucleotide sequence: TGTGCCAGCGGCGCGACCAGAGGCACAGATACGCAGTATTTT. This sequence encodes CASGATRGTDTQYF.

This clonotype was counted at least ten times. This chain uses TRBV4-2 with TRBJ2-1; 7 bases match TRBD1. Germline lookup yields CDR1 LGHNA and CDR2 YNFKEQ. J gave up 5 bases and V 8 bases, and 6 bases lay outside the gene matches. The CDR3 loop spans 13 amino acids. The DNA for the CDR3 is TGTGCCAGCCTCGGGACAGACGACAATGAGCAGTTCTTC. It specifies CASLGTDDNEQFF.

The table lists this clonotype with many counts. The rearrangement links TRBV10-3 to TRBJ2-7; D may correspond to TRBD1 or TRBD2 (5 bases each). CDR1 and CDR2 from the germline V gene are ENHRY and SYGVKD. This CDR3 region has 13 residues. V shed 8 bases and J shed 6 bases, with 17 bases lying between them. This CDR3 is CAIGMGRWSEQYF. The DNA for the CDR3 is TGTGCCATCGGTATGGGACGATGGTCCGAGCAGTACTTC.

This rearrangement joins TRBV3-1 to TRBJ2-5; D gene ambiguous. CDR1 is LGHDT and CDR2 is YNNKEL in the germline V gene (reference sequence). The CDR3 contains 14 residues. Trimming removed 2 bases at V and 5 bases at J, with 12 bases between. CDR3: CASSQPARVETQYF. As DNA, the CDR3 is TGTGCCAGCAGCCAACCCGCTAGGGTGGAGACCCAGTACTTC.

This clonotype was counted a few times. The chain couples TRBV4-1 to TRBJ1-2; the D gene is possibly TRBD1 (5 bases). V was clipped by 4 bases and J by 4 bases, with 22 bases between them. Germline values: CDR1 MGHRA, CDR2 YSYEKL. The CDR3 is 17 amino acids. CDR3 loop: CASSPSTGPSPGYGYTF. The CDR3 nucleotides read TGCGCCAGCAGCCCCTCGACGGGACCCTCGCCTGGCTATGGCTACACCTTC.